This TCR delta chain was observed in a study of Vδ1+ human thymocytes. After alphabeta T cell depletion, CD3+ Vdelta1+ Vdelta2- thymocytes were sorted. Between roughly 97% and 99.6% of sorted thymocytes were Vdelta1+. V shed 0 bases, J shed 2 bases, and the junction held 10 bases outside the gene matches. The CDR3 sequence is 19 residues long. Germline CDR1 TSWWSYY, CDR2 QGS. As regards this clone: Its antigen is not identified.

The template was reverse-transcribed extracted RNA. The CDR3 regions were amplified by multiplex PCR from V-gene primers to a constant-region primer. TCRdb reanalysed the multiplex PCR reads via CATT. The table shows about 58,000 delta-chain clones, with roughly 15% occurring only once. Whole-study findings and limits: Thymic TRG and TRD repertoires appeared highly polyclonal, with Gaussian CDR3 length distributions. Bulk data may be misread because of unexpected Vdelta2 sequences. About 20% of thymic delta-chain sequences were Vdelta2, with few Vdelta3, unlike blood Vdelta1+ controls.

The rearrangement joins TRDV1 to TRDJ1; TRDD3 aligns across 12 bases. The sequenced sample consisted of Vdelta1+ gamma-delta thymocytes from the thymus. The subset denotes: FACS-sorted CD3+ TCRalphabeta- TCRVdelta1+ TCRVdelta2- thymocytes. This TCR was recovered from a girl less than two years old who had congenital heart surgery. Here the CDR3 DNA reads TGTGCTCTTGGGGAACTCGATCCCCCTCTGGGGGATACGACCGATAAACTCATCTTT. Translated: CALGELDPPLGDTTDKLIF.